The 13 T cell receptor beta chains listed next were all sequenced from one sample in a study of cytomegalovirus exposure and HLA in healthy donors. Vbeta (60) and Jbeta (13) primers were used in the PCR. Measured with immunoSEQ multiplex PCR; TCRdb has only the in-frame clones, and not every one. The repertoire holds about 100,000 clones, with more than 70% as singletons. The material sequenced was PBMCs. These receptors all come from a woman between 40 and 50 years old in good health and CMV-seronegative.

The V call is TRBV15, the J call TRBJ1-3, with D uncertain. This CDR3 has 16 residues. The germline V gene has CDR1 LNHNV and CDR2 YYDKDF (reference sequence). The V end lost 0 bases, the J end lost 0 bases, and 9 bases lay between the germline ends. CDR3 amino acids: CATSRDPGISGNTIYF. CDR3 DNA sequence: TGTGCCACCAGCAGAGATCCGGGGATCTCTGGAAACACCATATATTTT.

V is TRBV5-4 and J is TRBJ2-1; TRBD1 agrees at 8 bases. V shed 4 bases, J shed 6 bases, and the junction held 12 bases outside the gene matches. Germline CDR1 is SGHNT and CDR2 is YYREEE (reference sequence). CDR3 length: 16 amino acids. In nucleotides, the CDR3 is TGTGCCAGCAGCACGCGACAGGGGACGGTAGGCAATGAGCAGTTCTTC. It is translated as CASSTRQGTVGNEQFF.

This clone was seen a handful of times. V and J are TRBV5-1 and TRBJ2-7, with D maybe TRBD2 (5 bases). The CDR3 spans 18 residues. Germline V gene data show CDR1 as SGHRS and CDR2 as YFSETQ. V dropped 0 bases and J dropped 0 bases, with 19 bases sitting between them. As DNA, the CDR3 is TGCGCCAGCAGCTTGGGCCTGTCTCCGAGCGGTAGCTCCTACGAGCAGTACTTC. The encoded protein is CASSLGLSPSGSSYEQYF.

Only one count was recorded for this clone. The rearrangement joins TRBV19 to TRBJ1-4; D unresolved. Between the trimmed V and J ends, which lost 6 bases and 7 bases, there was a span of 15 bases. Germline CDR1 LNHDA, CDR2 SQIVND (reference sequence). The CDR3 consists of 14 residues. CDR3 DNA sequence: TGTGCCAGTAGGATTCGGCAGTCAGGTGAAAAACTGTTTTTT. It specifies CASRIRQSGEKLFF.

This clone has more than one count but fewer than ten. V usage is TRBV19 and J usage is TRBJ2-7; TRBD2 aligns across 9 bases. The germline CDR1 and CDR2 sequences are LNHDA and SQIVND (reference sequence). The CDR3 extends over 16 amino acids. V gave up 8 bases and J gave up 2 bases; unmatched junction bases: 13. CDR3 nucleotides: TGTGCCAGTGCTACTACCAGGGCTAGCGGGGCCTACGAGCAGTACTTC. This codes for CASATTRASGAYEQYF.

This chain's CDR3 is CASRRTSGGAGANVLTF. CDR3 nucleotide sequence: TGTGCCAGCAGGCGGACTAGCGGGGGAGCTGGGGCCAACGTCCTGACTTTC. The V call is TRBV13, the J call TRBJ2-6, with TRBD2 matching 13 bases. Unmatched junction bases numbered 4, after V lost 6 bases and J lost 2 bases. The CDR3 runs 17 residues. Germline assignment: CDR1 PRHDT and CDR2 FYEKMQ (reference sequence).

The chain recombines TRBV10-3 with TRBJ2-3, with a weak D call TRBD1 (5 bases). CDR3 length: 15 residues. CDR1 and CDR2 (germline): ENHRY, SYGVKD. The V end lost 2 bases, the J end lost 4 bases, and 13 bases lay between the germline ends. The CDR3 region has the DNA TGTGCCATCAGTGAGCAAGGCGTGGGGCCAGATACGCAGTATTTT. It specifies CAISEQGVGPDTQYF.

For the CDR3, the DNA is TGTGCCAGCAGCTTAGGGCTAGCGGGGCCCACCCAGTACTTC. Translating gives CASSLGLAGPTQYF. The chain recombines TRBV5-8 with TRBJ2-5; 9 bases are a match to TRBD2. J gave up 8 bases and V 2 bases, and 7 bases lay outside the gene matches. The germline V gene encodes CDR1 SGHTS and CDR2 YDEGEE. The CDR3 length is 14 residues. The whole variable domain, filled in from reference TRBV5-8 and TRBJ2-5, reads EAGVTQSPTHLIKTRGQQATLRCSPISGHTSVYWYQQALGLGLQFLLWYDEGEERNRGNFPPRFSGRQFPNYSSELNVNALELEDSALYLCASSLGLAGPTQYFGPGTRLLVL.

This chain joins TRBV4-1 and TRBJ2-7; 7 bases fit TRBD2. In germline, CDR1 is MGHRA, CDR2 YSYEKL. The ends lost 4 bases at V and 3 bases at J; junction bases unmatched: 18. This CDR3 region has 18 residues. The CDR3 DNA follows: TGCGCCAGCAGCCCTTATCATCGGCTAGCGGTTTATTACTACGAGCAGTACTTC. Residues: CASSPYHRLAVYYYEQYF.

There are a few counts of this clone. The sample carries other DNA sequences with the same CDR3. The J gene is TRBJ1-4, the V gene TRBV5-4, with a weak D call TRBD1 (5 bases). CDR1 is SGHNT and CDR2 is YYREEE in the germline V gene (reference sequence). The germline V and J ends were trimmed by 4 bases and 2 bases, with 9 bases remaining between them. The CDR3 length is 14 residues. In DNA, the CDR3 is TGTGCCAGCAGCCCTGGGGGGACTAATGAAAAACTGTTTTTT. Protein sequence: CASSPGGTNEKLFF.

V and J are TRBV18 and TRBJ2-2; weak D call: TRBD2 (7 bases). CDR3 length: 16 residues. Germline CDR1 and CDR2: KGHSH and LQKENI. The ends were cut back, 6 bases at V and 4 bases at J, with 18 bases in the middle. The chain's CDR3 is CASSPRAGARTGELFF. The CDR3 bases are TGTGCCAGCTCCCCCCGGGCGGGGGCCCGCACCGGGGAGCTGTTTTTT.

This sequence joins TRBV30 and TRBJ1-2; D possibly corresponds to TRBD1 (6 bases). The V and J ends lost 5 bases and 2 bases respectively, with 9 bases between them. Germline CDR1 and CDR2: GTSNPN and SVGIG (reference sequence). This CDR3 comprises 12 residues. The CDR3 region is CAWRTGNYGYTF. The CDR3 DNA is TGTGCCTGGCGAACAGGGAACTATGGCTACACCTTC.

V and J are TRBV7-9 and TRBJ1-1; TRBD1 agrees at 9 bases. Germline CDR1 reads SEHNR; CDR2 reads FQNEAQ (reference sequence). The junction had 17 bases not matched to a gene; V was cut back by 6 bases and J by 9 bases. CDR3 length: 16 amino acids. In DNA form, the CDR3 reads TGTGCCAGCAGGACAACAGGGGGCCCTCCGGCCGGGCAAGCTTTCTTT. Translation gives CASRTTGGPPAGQAFF. Full variable domain (rest looked up from reference TRBV7-9 and TRBJ1-1): DTGVSQNPRHKITKRGQNVTFRCDPISEHNRLYWYRQTLGQGPEFLTYFQNEAQLEKSRLLSDRFSAERPKGSFSTLEIQRTEQGDSAMYLCASRTTGGPPAGQAFFGQGTRLTVV.